The next 25 T cell receptor beta chains were all read from a single sample in a study of post-analysis software for immune sequencing data. Study-wide points: Comparison of patients with controls showed about 5 TRBV segments more frequent in patients, TRBV5-6, TRBV5-1 and TRBV20-1 among them.

Unique-molecular-identifier-tagged TCR beta cDNA libraries were used. TCRdb passed the PCR reads through MiXCR, listing each CDR3 protein once. The sample holds roughly 800,000 distinct CDR3 sequences, 25% to 30% seen once. Their antigens remain unidentified. The sequenced material came from blood. These TCRs come from a girl between 10 and 17 years old with multiple sclerosis.

The chain recombines TRBV5-6 with TRBJ2-1, with D tentatively TRBD2 (6 bases). Germline V gene data show CDR1 as SGHDT and CDR2 as YYEEEE. Trimming left V 2 bases short and J 10 bases short, with 16 bases between. This CDR3 has 14 amino acids. CDR3: CASSLLPGVKEQFF. CDR3 DNA sequence: TGTGCCAGCAGCTTACTTCCGGGGGTGAAGGAGCAGTTCTTC.

The V and J genes are TRBV20-1 and TRBJ1-2; D call uncertain. CDR1 and CDR2 (germline): DFQATT, SNEGSKA (reference sequence). The V and J ends lost 8 bases and 2 bases respectively, with 9 bases between them. The CDR3 extends over 11 amino acids. Here the CDR3 DNA reads TGCAGTCTGGACGGAAACTATGGCTACACCTTC. Translating it yields CSLDGNYGYTF.

This clonotype was seen at least ten times. V and J are TRBV20-1 and TRBJ2-7; D is undetermined. The V and J ends lost 4 bases and 0 bases respectively, with 13 bases between them. CDR1 and CDR2 (germline): DFQATT, SNEGSKA (reference sequence). The CDR3 is 14 residues long. CDR3 loop: CSAIPPHSSYEQYF. The CDR3 coding sequence is TGCAGTGCTATTCCTCCCCACAGCTCCTACGAGCAGTACTTC.

The chain carries TRBV6-5 and TRBJ2-7, with 7 bases that match TRBD2. The CDR3 spans 15 residues. The ends lost 3 bases at V and 7 bases at J; junction bases unmatched: 12. CDR1 is MNHEY and CDR2 is SVGAGI in the germline V gene. CDR3 DNA: TGTGCCAGCAGTTATAATCCCAGCGGGACTGAGGAGCAGTACTTC. It yields the protein CASSYNPSGTEEQYF.

This sequence joins TRBV4-2 and TRBJ2-5; the D is unclear. CDR1 is LGHNA and CDR2 is YNFKEQ in the germline V gene. Trimming removed 0 bases at V and 2 bases at J, with 7 bases between. The CDR3 is 14 residues long. The CDR3 region is CASSQDPQQETQYF. The CDR3 DNA sequence: TGTGCCAGCAGCCAAGATCCCCAACAAGAGACCCAGTACTTC.

The rearrangement links TRBV5-1 to TRBJ1-1; no clear D. The ends were cut back, 4 bases at V and 1 base at J, with 17 bases in the middle. CDR3 length: 16 amino acids. Germline values: CDR1 SGHRS, CDR2 YFSETQ. CDR3 coding DNA: TGCGCCAGCAGCCTCTCCCGCGGCGGCAGGAACACTGAAGCTTTCTTT. It specifies CASSLSRGGRNTEAFF.

V and J are TRBV7-2 and TRBJ1-5, with 8 bases identical to TRBD1. Per the germline V gene, CDR1 is SGHTA and CDR2 is FQGNSA. V lost 5 bases, J lost 2 bases, and 5 bases stayed unmatched. The CDR3 has 15 amino acids. CDR3 residues: CASSRQGSGNQPQHF. In DNA form, the CDR3 reads TGTGCCAGCAGCCGACAGGGGAGTGGCAATCAGCCCCAGCATTTT.

This clonotype was observed at least ten times. The chain recombines TRBV10-3 with TRBJ1-2, with a tentative D call TRBD1 (5 bases). With 2 bases removed from V and 7 bases from J, the gap between germline ends came to 5 bases. Germline-derived CDR1 and CDR2 are ENHRY and SYGVKD. The CDR3 has 11 amino acids. The CDR3 nucleotides read TGTGCCATCAGTGAGACAGGTGGCTACACCTTC. Translated: CAISETGGYTF.

This clonotype has just a few counts. This chain joins TRBV20-1 and TRBJ1-6; unclear D gene. This CDR3 region has 13 residues. Germline values: CDR1 DFQATT, CDR2 SNEGSKA (reference sequence). Trimming left V 0 bases short and J 3 bases short, with 3 bases between. CDR3 sequence: CSARDFYNSPLHF. In nucleotides, the CDR3 is TGCAGTGCTAGAGATTTCTATAATTCACCCCTCCACTTT.

The CDR3 loop is CASSQGVQGAEKLFF. As DNA, the CDR3 is TGTGCCAGCAGCCAAGGGGTACAGGGGGCTGAAAAACTGTTTTTT. The V call is TRBV3-1, the J call TRBJ1-4, with 9 positions matching TRBD1. CDR3 length: 15 amino acids. Germline CDR1 and CDR2: LGHDT and YNNKEL (reference sequence). The J segment lost 7 bases and the V segment lost 1 base, leaving 4 bases of the junction unmatched.

This chain links TRBV5-1 with TRBJ1-1; TRBD1 agrees at 7 bases. CDR3 length: 11 amino acids. Germline V gene data show CDR1 as SGHRS and CDR2 as YFSETQ. V was clipped by 6 bases and J by 10 bases; unmatched bases: 6. CDR3 DNA sequence: TGCGCCAGCACAAACAGGGGTACAGCTTTCTTT. This sequence encodes CASTNRGTAFF. Drawing the rest from reference TRBV5-1 and TRBJ1-1, the complete variable domain is KAGVTQTPRYLIKTRGQQVTLSCSPISGHRSVSWYQQTPGQGLQFLFEYFSETQRNKGNFPGRFSGRQFSNSRSEMNVSTLELGDSALYLCASTNRGTAFFGQGTRLTVV.

V gene TRBV20-1 combines with J gene TRBJ1-2; D is possibly TRBD1 (5 bases). This CDR3 contains 12 residues. Trimming stripped 3 bases from V and 4 bases from J, with 9 bases between. Germline-derived CDR1 and CDR2 are DFQATT and SNEGSKA (reference sequence). CDR3 protein: CSASRGGYGYTF. The CDR3 DNA sequence: TGCAGTGCTAGTAGGGGAGGCTATGGCTACACCTTC.

This clonotype has a handful of counts. The gene calls are TRBV20-1 and TRBJ2-3; D gene ambiguous. Germline lookup yields CDR1 DFQATT and CDR2 SNEGSKA (reference sequence). The CDR3 is 16 residues long. The germline V and J ends were trimmed by 6 bases and 1 base, with 20 bases remaining between them. The CDR3 sequence: CSATQARATRTDTQYF. CDR3 bases: TGCAGTGCCACCCAGGCTAGGGCGACCCGCACAGATACGCAGTATTTT.

This clonotype occurred once. This chain joins TRBV7-2 and TRBJ1-6; the D gene is possibly TRBD1 (6 bases). The length of the CDR3 is 19 residues. The V gene lost 5 bases and the J gene lost 9 bases, with 29 bases spanning the gap. In germline, CDR1 is SGHTA, CDR2 FQGNSA. This CDR3 is CASSTSTGLQVGGFSPLHF. CDR3 coding DNA: TGTGCCAGCAGCACAAGTACCGGGCTCCAGGTTGGGGGCTTTTCACCCCTCCACTTT.

V and J are TRBV12-3 or TRBV12-4 and TRBJ1-5; D remains unclear. Trimming removed 6 bases from V and 1 base from J, with 10 bases in between. This CDR3 has 14 residues. CDR3 protein: CASSPARSNQPQHF. The CDR3 nucleotides are TGTGCCAGCAGCCCAGCACGGAGCAATCAGCCCCAGCATTTT.

The J gene is TRBJ2-1, the V gene TRBV20-1, with 7 bases aligning to TRBD1. V gave up 6 bases and J gave up 8 bases; unmatched junction bases: 13. The CDR3 contains 14 residues. Germline V CDR1 and CDR2: DFQATT, SNEGSKA (reference sequence). The CDR3 sequence: CSARDRVGSYEQFF. DNA of the CDR3: TGCAGTGCCCGCGACAGGGTTGGTTCATATGAGCAGTTCTTC.

This clonotype has only a few counts. The chain carries TRBV9 and TRBJ2-6; D unresolved. The CDR3 has 15 amino acids. CDR1 is SGDLS and CDR2 is YYNGEE in the germline V gene. V was clipped by 3 bases and J by 10 bases, with 17 bases between them. CDR3 sequence (DNA): TGTGCCAGCAGCGGACTCGTGGACGGAAAGAACGTCCTGACTTTC. Translating gives CASSGLVDGKNVLTF.

This clonotype was picked up a small number of times. This rearrangement joins TRBV27 to TRBJ1-2, with TRBD1 as a possible D gene (5 bases). The CDR3 is 15 residues long. V lost 0 bases, J lost 3 bases, and 11 bases lay in between. Looked up from germline, CDR1 is MNHEY and CDR2 is SMNVEV (reference sequence). CDR3 amino acids: CASSLSGVHYYGYTF. The CDR3 DNA reads as TGTGCCAGCAGTTTATCAGGGGTCCACTACTATGGCTACACCTTC.

V and J are TRBV4-1 and TRBJ1-5; TRBD1 is a possible D gene (6 bases). CDR3 length equals 15 residues. Per the germline V gene, CDR1 is MGHRA and CDR2 is YSYEKL. V lost 0 bases and J 9 bases, leaving 15 bases between the germline ends. CDR3 in DNA: TGCGCCAGCAGCCAAGATCCGGACAGCGAGAGGCCCCAGCATTTT. Protein product: CASSQDPDSERPQHF.

This clonotype was observed a few times. This chain connects TRBV10-3 to TRBJ2-7, with D possibly matching TRBD2 (5 bases). Trimming took off 6 bases at V and 0 bases at J, with 12 bases between the two ends. In germline, CDR1 is ENHRY, CDR2 SYGVKD. The CDR3 is made up of 14 amino acids. CDR3 in amino acids: CAIRYSGSSYEQYF. CDR3 coding DNA: TGTGCCATCAGATACAGCGGCAGCTCCTACGAGCAGTACTTC.

The V gene is TRBV5-1, the J gene TRBJ1-6, with D possibly matching TRBD1 (6 bases). The CDR3 is 14 residues long. Trimming left V 4 bases short and J 5 bases short, with 10 bases between. Germline V gene lookup returns CDR1 SGHRS and CDR2 YFSETQ. CDR3 sequence (DNA): TGCGCCAGCAGCCTGTACAGGGATAATTCACCCCTCCACTTT. It encodes CASSLYRDNSPLHF.

The rearrangement joins TRBV6-2 or TRBV6-3 to TRBJ2-1; D may be TRBD1 or TRBD2 (5 bases each). Trimming removed 4 bases from V and 8 bases from J, with 12 bases in between. The germline V gene has CDR1 MNHEY and CDR2 SVGEGT. The CDR3 spans 13 residues. Here the CDR3 reads CASSLRGTDEQFF. The CDR3 region has the DNA TGTGCCAGCAGTTTACGGGGCACGGATGAGCAGTTCTTC.

This clonotype was seen a handful of times. This rearrangement joins TRBV15 to TRBJ1-2; weak D call: TRBD1 (6 bases). The CDR3 runs to 13 residues. Germline V gives CDR1 LNHNV, CDR2 YYDKDF (reference sequence). Between the trimmed V and J ends, which lost 3 bases and 7 bases, there was a span of 12 bases. This chain's CDR3 is CATSRFGGSGYTF. DNA for the CDR3: TGTGCCACCAGCAGGTTCGGGGGCTCTGGCTACACCTTC.

The chain links TRBV19 to TRBJ1-1; tentatively, D is TRBD1 (6 bases). Germline-derived CDR1 and CDR2 are LNHDA and SQIVND (reference sequence). This CDR3 is built from 14 residues. Trimming shortened V by 4 bases and J by 4 bases, and 13 bases separated the two germline ends. CDR3 protein: CASSTRTVSTEAFF. As DNA, the CDR3 is TGTGCCAGTAGTACGAGGACAGTGAGCACTGAAGCTTTCTTT.

A few counts support this clonotype. The V and J genes are TRBV6-2 or TRBV6-3 and TRBJ2-5; D unresolved. Germline assignment: CDR1 MNHEY and CDR2 SVGEGT. The ends were cut back, 6 bases at V and 1 base at J, with 9 bases in the middle. The CDR3 consists of 13 residues. Here the CDR3 reads CASSSIIQETQYF. CDR3 DNA: TGTGCCAGCAGCTCAATCATCCAAGAGACCCAGTACTTC.